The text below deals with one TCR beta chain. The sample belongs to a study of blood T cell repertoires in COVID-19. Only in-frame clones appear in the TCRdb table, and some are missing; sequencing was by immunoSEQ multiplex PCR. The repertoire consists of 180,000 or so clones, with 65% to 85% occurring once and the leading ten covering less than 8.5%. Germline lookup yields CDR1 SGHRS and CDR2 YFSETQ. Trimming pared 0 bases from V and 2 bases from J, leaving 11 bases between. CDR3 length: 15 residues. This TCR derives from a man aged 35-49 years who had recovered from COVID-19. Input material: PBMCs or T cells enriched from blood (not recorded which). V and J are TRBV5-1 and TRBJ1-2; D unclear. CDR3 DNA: TGCGCCAGCAGCTTGGCCAACGGGGAGAACTATGGCTACACCTTC. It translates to CASSLANGENYGYTF.